The entry below gives a single T cell receptor beta chain sequence along with its context. The sample comes from a study of blood T cell repertoires in COVID-19. Study overall: Spain, Italy and the United States supplied samples that represented acute and convalescent COVID-19. T cells, B-cell-depleted T cells, or PBMCs supplied cDNA or gDNA.

The CDR3 has 11 residues. With 8 bases removed from V and 4 bases from J, the gap between germline ends came to 11 bases. Germline V gives CDR1 SQVTM, CDR2 ANQGSEA. While infection was still active, Seattle patients were enrolled and then followed longitudinally. Authors' methods: Amplification of reference gene primers was used by the study to estimate nucleated cell counts. Libraries were prepared by immunoSEQ multiplex PCR; TCRdb keeps only in-frame clonotypes and omits some of them. That table gives V, J and clone size, and the DNA gave D and trimming. The data contain roughly 410,000 clones, around 87% of them singletons.

The material sequenced was peripheral blood. The chain uses TRBV29-1 and TRBJ1-2, with D tentatively TRBD1 (5 bases). This sequence was found in a woman aged 55 to 70 with COVID-19, enrolled during active disease. The chain's CDR3 is CSSGGSYGYTF. CDR3 bases: TGCAGCTCTGGGGGGTCCTATGGCTACACCTTC.